Listed here are 28 T cell receptor beta chains from one sample, sequenced in a study of T cell responses to AZD1222 COVID-19 vaccine. Assay used: immunoSEQ multiplex PCR; TCRdb lists only in-frame clones, some missing. The sample has approximately 140,000 clones; about 93% are singletons. The input for sequencing was peripheral blood, taken on day 0 of AZD1222 vaccination. The receptors derive from an adult in good health.

The chain employs TRBV6-5 and TRBJ1-2; the D is unclear. This CDR3 is 15 amino acids long. Germline V gives CDR1 MNHEY, CDR2 SVGAGI. V was cut by 8 bases and J by 8 bases, with 24 bases left in between. The CDR3, as DNA: TGTGCCAGCCGAAGGGTTGGACTCTCAAAGGAGGGCTACACCTTC. This codes for CASRRVGLSKEGYTF.

V usage is TRBV7-9 and J usage is TRBJ1-6; no definite D call. V was trimmed by 5 bases and J by 7 bases, leaving 6 bases between them. The length of the CDR3 is 12 residues. Germline V gene sequence: CDR1 SEHNR, CDR2 FQNEAQ (reference sequence). Here the CDR3 DNA reads TGTGCCAGCAGCGCTCAGAATTCACCCCTCCACTTT. It translates to CASSAQNSPLHF.

The V call is TRBV7-2, the J call TRBJ2-7; weak D call: TRBD2 (5 bases). V was cut by 5 bases and J by 4 bases, with 12 bases left in between. Germline lookup yields CDR1 SGHTA and CDR2 FQGNSA. This CDR3 region has 13 residues. Here the CDR3 reads CASSKRGGYEQYF. CDR3 bases: TGTGCCAGCAGCAAAAGAGGCGGGTACGAGCAGTACTTC.

J is TRBJ1-1 and V is TRBV7-2, with D unclear. The CDR3 consists of 14 residues. Between the trimmed V and J ends, which lost 5 bases and 1 base, there was a span of 11 bases. Germline values: CDR1 SGHTA, CDR2 FQGNSA. CDR3 amino acids: CASSPYGRNTEAFF. CDR3 nucleotide sequence: TGTGCCAGCAGCCCATACGGCCGGAACACTGAAGCTTTCTTT.

The chain is built from TRBV18 and TRBJ2-3; TRBD2 agrees at 9 bases. The germline gives CDR1 KGHSH, CDR2 LQKENI. There are 15 residues in the CDR3. Losses at the gene ends were 8 bases for V and 3 bases for J; bases not matched to a gene: 9. CDR3 DNA: TGTGCCAGCGCAATATCGGGACTAGCTACAGATACGCAGTATTTT. This codes for CASAISGLATDTQYF. Filled out from reference TRBV18 and TRBJ2-3, the complete variable domain reads NAGVMQNPRHLVRRRGQEARLRCSPMKGHSHVYWYRQLPEEGLKFMVYLQKENIIDESGMPKERFSAEFPKEGPSILRIQQVVRGDSAAYFCASAISGLATDTQYFGPGTRLTVL.

The chain uses TRBV11-1 and TRBJ2-5; no definite D call. The CDR3 totals 14 residues. The V gene lost 5 bases and the J gene lost 2 bases, with 12 bases spanning the gap. Germline V gives CDR1 SGHAT, CDR2 FQDESV (reference sequence). DNA for the CDR3: TGTGCCAGCAGCCGACAAAGTCCTCAAGAGACCCAGTACTTC. Protein: CASSRQSPQETQYF.

The chain recombines TRBV5-1 with TRBJ1-1; D may be TRBD1 (6 bases). V shed 1 base and J shed 2 bases, with 9 bases lying between them. Germline CDR1 is SGHRS and CDR2 is YFSETQ. The CDR3 covers 14 residues. In DNA form, the CDR3 reads TGCGCCAGCAGCTTGAACAGGGATAACACTGAAGCTTTCTTT. As protein: CASSLNRDNTEAFF.

This chain links TRBV14 with TRBJ1-6; no firm D call. Germline V gives CDR1 SGHDN, CDR2 FVKESK. Trimming cost V 0 bases and J 10 bases, with 10 bases left between them. The CDR3 is 14 residues long. The CDR3 DNA reads TGTGCCAGCAGCCAAGAATTCCTCGCCTCACCCCTCCACTTT. It is translated as CASSQEFLASPLHF.

This chain uses TRBV15 with TRBJ1-1, with a possible D match to TRBD1 (5 bases). Germline V gene sequence: CDR1 LNHNV, CDR2 YYDKDF (reference sequence). Deletions cut 1 base from V and 4 bases from J, with 13 bases between. The CDR3 sequence is 15 residues long. The CDR3 DNA sequence: TGTGCCACCAGCAGAGGCTCGGGGGGTCTCACTGAAGCTTTCTTT. This codes for CATSRGSGGLTEAFF.

The V call is TRBV19, the J call TRBJ1-3, with D unclear. Germline assignment: CDR1 LNHDA and CDR2 SQIVND (reference sequence). V lost 4 bases to trimming and J lost 5 bases, with 15 bases between them. This CDR3 is built from 15 residues. In DNA, the CDR3 is TGTGCCAGTAGTAAGGACTGGGCTATGAGAAACACCATATATTTT. Translating it yields CASSKDWAMRNTIYF.

J is TRBJ2-1 and V is TRBV5-1; D may be TRBD2 (6 bases). The germline gives CDR1 SGHRS, CDR2 YFSETQ. This CDR3 is built from 16 residues. Trimming left V 3 bases short and J 5 bases short, with 18 bases between. CDR3 bases: TGCGCCAGCAGCTCGGGTGCGGGACGAGGGAACAATGAGCAGTTCTTC. Its protein is CASSSGAGRGNNEQFF.

J is TRBJ2-7 and V is TRBV29-1, with 11 bases lining up with TRBD1. Losses at the gene ends were 4 bases for V and 4 bases for J; bases not matched to a gene: 3. The germline V gene encodes CDR1 SQVTM and CDR2 ANQGSEA. The CDR3 consists of 13 residues. CDR3 DNA sequence: TGCAGCGTTGGGGGACAGGGGGAATACGAGCAGTACTTC. Translated: CSVGGQGEYEQYF.

This chain links TRBV11-2 with TRBJ2-3; D remains unclear. The germline V and J ends were trimmed by 2 bases and 5 bases, with 11 bases remaining between them. Germline values: CDR1 SGHAT, CDR2 FQNNGV. The CDR3 is 14 amino acids. CDR3 in amino acids: CASSLPVGKDTQYF. Written as DNA, the CDR3 is TGTGCCAGCAGCTTACCAGTGGGCAAAGATACGCAGTATTTT.

V is TRBV10-2 and J is TRBJ2-7; 9 bases match TRBD1. V trimming: 5 bases; J trimming: 7 bases; junction bases outside the gene matches: 12. CDR3 length: 15 residues. Germline V gene sequence: CDR1 WSHSY, CDR2 SAAADI. CDR3 DNA sequence: TGCGCCAGCAGTTCGGGGTGGACAGGGGCTAGGGAGCAGTACTTC. Translating gives CASSSGWTGAREQYF.

The rearrangement links TRBV18 to TRBJ1-5; tentative D call: TRBD1 (5 bases). V lost 8 bases, J lost 1 base, and 9 bases lay in between. Germline assignment: CDR1 KGHSH and CDR2 LQKENI. The CDR3 totals 13 residues. CDR3 bases: TGTGCCAGCACGACAGAAAGCAATCAGCCCCAGCATTTT. Its translation is CASTTESNQPQHF. Together with reference TRBV18 and TRBJ1-5, the CDR3 gives the full variable domain: NAGVMQNPRHLVRRRGQEARLRCSPMKGHSHVYWYRQLPEEGLKFMVYLQKENIIDESGMPKERFSAEFPKEGPSILRIQQVVRGDSAAYFCASTTESNQPQHFGDGTRLSIL.

The chain uses TRBV11-2 and TRBJ1-1; weak D call: TRBD1 (5 bases). Trimming took 5 bases from V and 5 from J, leaving 12 bases between them. Germline V gives CDR1 SGHAT, CDR2 FQNNGV. The CDR3 contains 13 residues. The DNA of the CDR3 is TGTGCCAGCAGCGTTAGGGGAGATACTGAAGCTTTCTTT. Protein sequence: CASSVRGDTEAFF.

The rearrangement joins TRBV7-8 to TRBJ1-1; no clear D. Per germline, CDR1 SGHVS and CDR2 FQNEAQ. CDR3 size: 15 residues. V lost 1 base to trimming and J lost 0 bases, with 9 bases between them. The CDR3 nucleotides read TGTGCCAGCAGCTTAGAGGCCAGATTGAACACTGAAGCTTTCTTT. Its protein is CASSLEARLNTEAFF.

This sequence joins TRBV5-1 and TRBJ2-5; TRBD1 or TRBD2 may be the D gene (6 bases each). CDR3 size: 14 residues. Germline CDR1 SGHRS, CDR2 YFSETQ. V dropped 2 bases and J dropped 1 base, with 9 bases sitting between them. The CDR3 sequence: CASSLTGAQETQYF. Written as DNA, the CDR3 is TGCGCCAGCAGCTTAACGGGGGCCCAAGAGACCCAGTACTTC.

The chain recombines TRBV9 with TRBJ1-1, with a weak D call TRBD1 (6 bases). Germline CDR1 reads SGDLS; CDR2 reads YYNGEE. V was clipped by 2 bases and J by 4 bases, with 15 bases between them. The CDR3 is made up of 15 amino acids. The CDR3 is CASSVSGGGITEAFF. The CDR3 DNA reads TGTGCCAGCAGCGTGAGTGGGGGCGGGATCACTGAAGCTTTCTTT.

The chain links TRBV11-2 to TRBJ2-2; D possibly matches TRBD1 or TRBD2 (5 bases each). Germline values: CDR1 SGHAT, CDR2 FQNNGV. The CDR3 sequence is 15 residues long. V shed 8 bases and J shed 2 bases, with 15 bases lying between them. For the CDR3, the DNA is TGTGCCAGCTTCTGGGACCTCGTCAACACCGGGGAGCTGTTTTTT. This sequence encodes CASFWDLVNTGELFF. Looking up the rest from reference TRBV11-2 and TRBJ2-2 gives the full variable domain: EAGVAQSPRYKIIEKRQSVAFWCNPISGHATLYWYQQILGQGPKLLIQFQNNGVVDDSQLPKDRFSAERLKGVDSTLKIQPAKLEDSAVYLCASFWDLVNTGELFFGEGSRLTVL.

V and J are TRBV9 and TRBJ1-1; 8 bases fit TRBD1. Germline V lookup: CDR1 SGDLS, CDR2 YYNGEE. V was pared by 4 bases and J by 0 bases, with 8 bases of the junction left unmatched. The CDR3 sequence is 16 residues long. The CDR3 nucleotides read TGTGCCAGCAGCCCTCGACAGGGGAATTTGAACACTGAAGCTTTCTTT. It encodes CASSPRQGNLNTEAFF.

The V gene is TRBV11-2, the J gene TRBJ1-6; D is perhaps TRBD1 (6 bases). V lost 5 bases to trimming and J lost 8 bases, with 19 bases between them. This CDR3 is built from 16 residues. Germline V gene lookup returns CDR1 SGHAT and CDR2 FQNNGV. CDR3 in amino acids: CASSRRQDLGYSPLHF. The CDR3 nucleotides read TGTGCCAGCAGCAGAAGACAGGACCTGGGGTATTCACCCCTCCACTTT.

The table lists this clone with a count of one. J is TRBJ2-2 and V is TRBV7-3; weak D call: TRBD2 (6 bases). The V end lost 1 base, the J end lost 5 bases, and 11 bases lay between the germline ends. This CDR3 comprises 15 residues. Germline CDR1 is SGHTA and CDR2 is FQGTGA. The CDR3 DNA reads as TGTGCCAGCAGCTTAAGCGGGGCTGGGACCGGGGAGCTGTTTTTT. This codes for CASSLSGAGTGELFF.

The genes are TRBV6-5 and TRBJ1-1; 10 bases agree with TRBD1. Germline assignment: CDR1 MNHEY and CDR2 SVGAGI. J was trimmed by 8 bases and V by 6 bases; bases with no gene match: 12. The CDR3 loop spans 15 amino acids. CDR3 sequence (DNA): TGTGCCAGCAGGTGGGACAGGGGAGGTGGCCGAGAAGCTTTCTTT. Its translation: CASRWDRGGGREAFF.

This clone is a singleton in its sample. The chain uses TRBV4-1 and TRBJ1-2; TRBD1 is a possible D gene (5 bases). The V gene lost 4 bases and the J gene lost 5 bases, with 17 bases spanning the gap. Germline V gives CDR1 MGHRA, CDR2 YSYEKL. The CDR3 consists of 15 residues. In DNA form, the CDR3 reads TGCGCCAGCAGCCTCCGGATCGAGGGGAGATATGGCTACACCTTC. It yields the protein CASSLRIEGRYGYTF.

V usage is TRBV7-8 and J usage is TRBJ1-2, with D maybe TRBD1 (6 bases). CDR1 is SGHVS and CDR2 is FQNEAQ in the germline V gene. This CDR3 spans 12 amino acids. Trimming cost V 4 bases and J 8 bases, with 11 bases left between them. CDR3 region: CASSSNGQGYTF. DNA of the CDR3: TGTGCCAGCAGCTCTAACGGACAGGGCTACACCTTC.

The chain joins TRBV9 to TRBJ2-7, with TRBD1 matching 9 bases. V dropped 0 bases and J dropped 2; count of bases not matched to a gene: 0. The CDR3 has 14 residues. Germline CDR1 is SGDLS and CDR2 is YYNGEE. The CDR3 protein is CASSVGDRAYEQYF. The CDR3 nucleotides are TGTGCCAGCAGCGTAGGGGACAGGGCCTACGAGCAGTACTTC.

This chain's CDR3 is CASSPPFRQGPYNEQFF. CDR3 nucleotides: TGTGCCAGCAGCCCACCATTCAGGCAGGGTCCTTACAATGAGCAGTTCTTC. The chain couples TRBV7-9 to TRBJ2-1; a weak D match, TRBD1 (5 bases). Germline V lookup: CDR1 SEHNR, CDR2 FQNEAQ (reference sequence). This CDR3 comprises 17 residues. V shed 5 bases and J shed 4 bases, with 21 bases lying between them.